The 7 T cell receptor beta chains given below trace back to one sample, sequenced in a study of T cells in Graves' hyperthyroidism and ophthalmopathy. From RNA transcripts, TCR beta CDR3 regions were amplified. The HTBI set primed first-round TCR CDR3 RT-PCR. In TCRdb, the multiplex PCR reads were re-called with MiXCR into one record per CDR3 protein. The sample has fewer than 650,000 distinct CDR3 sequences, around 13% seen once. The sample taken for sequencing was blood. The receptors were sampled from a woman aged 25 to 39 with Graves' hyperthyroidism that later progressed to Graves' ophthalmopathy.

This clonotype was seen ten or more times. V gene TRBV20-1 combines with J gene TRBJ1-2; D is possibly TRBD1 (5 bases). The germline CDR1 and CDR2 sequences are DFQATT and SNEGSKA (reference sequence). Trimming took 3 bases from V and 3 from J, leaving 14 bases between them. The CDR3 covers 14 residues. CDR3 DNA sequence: TGCAGTGCTAGCGGGGCTCAGTCCGACTATGGCTACACCTTC. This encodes CSASGAQSDYGYTF.

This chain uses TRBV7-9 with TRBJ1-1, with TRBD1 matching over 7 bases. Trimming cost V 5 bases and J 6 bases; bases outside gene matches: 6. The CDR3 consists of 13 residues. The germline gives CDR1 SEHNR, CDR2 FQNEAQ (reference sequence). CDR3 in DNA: TGTGCCAGCAGCATACAGGGGACCCCTGAAGCTTTCTTT. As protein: CASSIQGTPEAFF. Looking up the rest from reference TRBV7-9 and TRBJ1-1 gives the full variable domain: DTGVSQNPRHKITKRGQNVTFRCDPISEHNRLYWYRQTLGQGPEFLTYFQNEAQLEKSRLLSDRFSAERPKGSFSTLEIQRTEQGDSAMYLCASSIQGTPEAFFGQGTRLTVV.

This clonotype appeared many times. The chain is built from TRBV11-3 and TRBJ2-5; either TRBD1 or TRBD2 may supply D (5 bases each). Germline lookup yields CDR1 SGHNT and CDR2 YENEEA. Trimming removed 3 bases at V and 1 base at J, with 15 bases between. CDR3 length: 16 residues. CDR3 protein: CASSFWGRTTQETQYF. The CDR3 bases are TGTGCCAGCAGCTTTTGGGGACGTACGACCCAAGAGACCCAGTACTTC.

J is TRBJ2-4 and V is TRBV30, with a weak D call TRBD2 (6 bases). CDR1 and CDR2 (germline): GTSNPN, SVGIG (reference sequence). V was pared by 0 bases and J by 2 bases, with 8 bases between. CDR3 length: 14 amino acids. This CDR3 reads CAWSVGGTKNIQYF. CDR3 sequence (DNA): TGTGCCTGGAGTGTCGGGGGAACCAAAAACATTCAGTACTTC.

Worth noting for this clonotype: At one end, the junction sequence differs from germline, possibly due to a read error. This chain's CDR3 is CASSLGPRTTNGKLFF. The CDR3 bases are TGTGCCAGCAGCTTAGGTCCCCGAACAACTAATGGAAAACTGTTTTTT. The rearrangement uses TRBV11-3 and TRBJ1-4; D unclear. The CDR3 length is 16 residues. The germline CDR1 and CDR2 sequences are SGHNT and YENEEA.

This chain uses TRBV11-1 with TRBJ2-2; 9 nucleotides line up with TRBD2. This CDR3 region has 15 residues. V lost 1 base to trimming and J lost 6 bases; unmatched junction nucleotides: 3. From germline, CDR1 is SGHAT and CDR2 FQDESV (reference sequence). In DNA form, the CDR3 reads TGTGCCAGCAGCTTAGTTAGCGGGAGCTCCGGGGAGCTGTTTTTT. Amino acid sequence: CASSLVSGSSGELFF.

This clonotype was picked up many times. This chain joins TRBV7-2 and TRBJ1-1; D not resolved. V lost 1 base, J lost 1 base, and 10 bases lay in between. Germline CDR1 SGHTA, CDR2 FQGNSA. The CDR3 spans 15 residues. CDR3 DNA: TGTGCCAGCAGCTTAGGGTGGGCGGAGAACACTGAAGCTTTCTTT. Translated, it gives CASSLGWAENTEAFF.